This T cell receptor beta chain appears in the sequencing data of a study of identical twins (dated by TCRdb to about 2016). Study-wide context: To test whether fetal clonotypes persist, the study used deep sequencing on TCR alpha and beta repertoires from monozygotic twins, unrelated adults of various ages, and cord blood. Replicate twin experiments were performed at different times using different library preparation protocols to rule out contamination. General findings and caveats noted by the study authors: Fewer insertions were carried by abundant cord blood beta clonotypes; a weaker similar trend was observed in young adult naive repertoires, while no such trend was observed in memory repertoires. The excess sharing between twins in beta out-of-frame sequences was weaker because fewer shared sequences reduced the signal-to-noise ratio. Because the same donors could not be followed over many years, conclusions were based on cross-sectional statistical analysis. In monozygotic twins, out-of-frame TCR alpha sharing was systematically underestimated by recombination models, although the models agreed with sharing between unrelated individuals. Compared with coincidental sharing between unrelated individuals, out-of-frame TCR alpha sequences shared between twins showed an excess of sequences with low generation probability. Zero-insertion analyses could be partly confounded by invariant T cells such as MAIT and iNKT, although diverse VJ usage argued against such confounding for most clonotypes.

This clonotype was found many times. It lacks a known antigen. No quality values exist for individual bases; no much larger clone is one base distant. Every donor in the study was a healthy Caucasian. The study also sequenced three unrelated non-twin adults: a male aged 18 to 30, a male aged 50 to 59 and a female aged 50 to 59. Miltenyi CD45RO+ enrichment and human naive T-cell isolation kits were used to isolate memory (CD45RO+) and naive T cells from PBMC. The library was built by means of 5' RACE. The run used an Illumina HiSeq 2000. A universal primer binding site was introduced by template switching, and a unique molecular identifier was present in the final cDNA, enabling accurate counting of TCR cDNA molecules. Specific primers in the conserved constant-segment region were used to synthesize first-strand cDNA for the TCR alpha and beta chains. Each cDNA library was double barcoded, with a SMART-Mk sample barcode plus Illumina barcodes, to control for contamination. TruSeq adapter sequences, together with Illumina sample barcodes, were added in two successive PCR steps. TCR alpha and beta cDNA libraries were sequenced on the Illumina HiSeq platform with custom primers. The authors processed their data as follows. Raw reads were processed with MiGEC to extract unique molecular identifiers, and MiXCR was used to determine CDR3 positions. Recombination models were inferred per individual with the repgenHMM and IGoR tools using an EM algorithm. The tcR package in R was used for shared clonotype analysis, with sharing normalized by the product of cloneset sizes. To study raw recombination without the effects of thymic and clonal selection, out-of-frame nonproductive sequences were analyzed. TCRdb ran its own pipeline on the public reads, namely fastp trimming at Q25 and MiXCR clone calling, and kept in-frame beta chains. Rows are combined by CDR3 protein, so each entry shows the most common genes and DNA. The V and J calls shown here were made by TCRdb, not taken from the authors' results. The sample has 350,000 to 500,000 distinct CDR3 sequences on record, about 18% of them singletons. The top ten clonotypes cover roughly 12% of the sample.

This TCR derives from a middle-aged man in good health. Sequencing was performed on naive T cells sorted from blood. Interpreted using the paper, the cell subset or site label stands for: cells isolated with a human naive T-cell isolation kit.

The DNA sequence is TGTGCCAGCAGCCCTACAGGGGACTATGGCTACACCTTC. Its translation reads: CASSPTGDYGYTF. This chain is built from TRBV7-8 and TRBJ1-2, with 7 bases in between that match TRBD1. The CDR3 contains 13 residues, cysteine and phenylalanine counted. The retained sequence is limited to the CDR3, 39 bases, with the frame set at the first base. The germline V gene gives CDR1 as SGHVS and CDR2 as FQNEAQ. Ends trimmed: V by 5 bases, J by 3 bases; bases unmatched to a gene: 3.